A single sample is the source of the 14 T cell receptor beta chains below, sequenced in a study of blood T cells in healthy people across ages. The use of a sample-barcoded 5' primer and a J-beta primer mix characterized a second PCR of roughly 6 to 11 cycles. A single record per CDR3 protein comes from TCRdb applying MiXCR to the 5' RACE reads. Of roughly 1,700,000 distinct CDR3 sequences listed, 28% are singletons. The specimen was blood. These receptors came from a woman aged 25 to 39 in good health.

Ten or more counts support this clonotype. This chain connects TRBV29-1 to TRBJ2-6; D remains unclear. The CDR3 spans 13 residues. The germline gives CDR1 SQVTM, CDR2 ANQGSEA. Trimming left V 2 bases short and J 8 bases short, with 10 bases between. For the CDR3, the DNA is TGCAGCGTTGAAAAAAGGGTTACCAACGTCCTGACTTTC. This translates into CSVEKRVTNVLTF.

This clonotype was counted between two and nine times. V is TRBV15 and J is TRBJ2-4; 7 bases align to TRBD2. J gave up 15 bases and V 5 bases, and 13 bases lay outside the gene matches. This CDR3 has 13 residues. Germline CDR1 is LNHNV and CDR2 is YYDKDF (reference sequence). The CDR3 loop is CATSRGVGSGLYF. CDR3 coding DNA: TGTGCCACCAGCCGAGGGGTGGGTAGCGGGCTGTACTTC.

This clonotype was found many times. The chain is built from TRBV5-1 and TRBJ2-5; 7 bases agree with TRBD1. CDR3 size: 15 residues. The germline V gene has CDR1 SGHRS and CDR2 YFSETQ. V was pared by 3 bases and J by 5 bases, with 10 bases of the junction left unmatched. CDR3 region: CASSSSTGALETQYF. The CDR3 DNA sequence: TGCGCCAGCAGCTCGTCTACAGGGGCGCTGGAGACCCAGTACTTC.

The chain has TRBV10-3 and TRBJ2-5, with 11 nucleotides matching TRBD2. V dropped 2 bases and J dropped 2; count of bases not matched to a gene: 7. The CDR3 length is 17 residues. CDR1 ENHRY and CDR2 SYGVKD come from the germline V gene. CDR3 protein: CAISEPGTSGKQETQYF. The CDR3 nucleotides read TGTGCCATCAGTGAGCCCGGGACTAGCGGCAAACAAGAGACCCAGTACTTC.

The V call is TRBV14, the J call TRBJ1-1; unclear D gene. Germline loops: CDR1 SGHDN, CDR2 FVKESK. This CDR3 contains 13 residues. With 1 base removed from V and 3 bases from J, the gap between germline ends came to 6 bases. The CDR3 loop reads CASSQARYTEAFF. Written as DNA, the CDR3 is TGTGCCAGCAGCCAAGCCCGTTACACTGAAGCTTTCTTT. Full variable domain (remainder filled in from reference TRBV14 and TRBJ1-1): EAGVTQFPSHSVIEKGQTVTLRCDPISGHDNLYWYRRVMGKEIKFLLHFVKESKQDESGMPNNRFLAERTGGTYSTLKVQPAELEDSGVYFCASSQARYTEAFFGQGTRLTVV.

This clonotype occurred many times. The V call is TRBV20-1, the J call TRBJ2-7; no reliable D call. CDR3 length equals 15 residues. Trimming took 3 bases from V and 0 from J, leaving 15 bases between them. Germline V gives CDR1 DFQATT, CDR2 SNEGSKA (reference sequence). CDR3: CSASYHERGSYEQYF. CDR3 nucleotides: TGCAGTGCTAGCTACCACGAGCGCGGCTCCTACGAGCAGTACTTC.

This CDR3 reads CASSPDRGRHYEQYF. CDR3 nucleotide sequence: TGTGCCAGCAGCCCCGACAGGGGAAGGCACTACGAGCAGTACTTC. The V and J genes are TRBV2 and TRBJ2-7; 8 nucleotides match TRBD1. This CDR3 is 15 amino acids long. Trimming cost V 6 bases and J 3 bases; bases outside gene matches: 10. CDR1 is SNHLY and CDR2 is FYNNEI in the germline V gene.

This clonotype has a handful of counts. The chain links TRBV5-1 to TRBJ2-3; possible D gene TRBD1, 5 bases. The CDR3 totals 14 residues. V was pared by 4 bases and J by 0 bases, with 9 bases between. Per the germline V gene, CDR1 is SGHRS and CDR2 is YFSETQ. In DNA, the CDR3 is TGCGCCAGCAGCGTGGACAAAAGCACAGATACGCAGTATTTT. Amino acids: CASSVDKSTDTQYF.

This clonotype was observed a few times. This sequence joins TRBV7-3 and TRBJ2-3, with D hard to call. Trimming cost V 1 base and J 4 bases, with 9 bases left between them. Germline V gene data show CDR1 as SGHTA and CDR2 as FQGTGA. This CDR3 contains 14 residues. The CDR3 nucleotides read TGTGCCAGCAGCTTAAATGGTAGTCCAGATACGCAGTATTTT. It specifies CASSLNGSPDTQYF.

Details on this clonotype: Since a much larger clone is just one base distant, this may be a read error. The chain is built from TRBV6-5 and TRBJ1-6; D gene uncertain. This CDR3 spans 12 amino acids. Germline assignment: CDR1 MNHEY and CDR2 SVGAGI. CDR3 in DNA: TGTGCCAGCAGTTACCCGAATGCACCCCCCCACTTT. Amino acids: CASSYPNAPPHF.

This clonotype came up a few times. The rearrangement uses TRBV7-2 and TRBJ1-5; TRBD1 is a possible D gene (6 bases). The germline gives CDR1 SGHTA, CDR2 FQGNSA. The CDR3 is 15 amino acids. Trimming shortened V by 3 bases and J by 3 bases, and 12 bases separated the two germline ends. The CDR3 is CASSLGGRDNQPQHF. CDR3 nucleotides: TGTGCCAGCAGCTTGGGGGGCCGGGACAATCAGCCCCAGCATTTT.

This clonotype came up a few times. The J gene is TRBJ1-1, the V gene TRBV29-1, with D maybe TRBD1 (6 bases). This CDR3 spans 12 amino acids. Germline loops: CDR1 SQVTM, CDR2 ANQGSEA. With 8 bases removed from V and 1 base from J, the gap between germline ends came to 11 bases. The DNA of the CDR3 is TGCAGCTATCGGACAGAGAACACTGAAGCTTTCTTT. Translating it yields CSYRTENTEAFF.

This clonotype has more than one count but fewer than ten. The genes are TRBV27 and TRBJ2-1, with D tentatively TRBD2 (6 bases). V gave up 6 bases and J gave up 0 bases, with 15 bases separating them. The CDR3 spans 16 residues. Germline values: CDR1 MNHEY, CDR2 SMNVEV (reference sequence). The CDR3: CASRYGTSASYNEQFF. Written as DNA, the CDR3 is TGTGCCAGCAGATACGGGACTTCCGCCTCCTACAATGAGCAGTTCTTC.

The chain couples TRBV29-1 to TRBJ2-7; D remains ambiguous. Per germline, CDR1 SQVTM and CDR2 ANQGSEA. The CDR3 totals 12 residues. V was shortened by 2 bases and J by 3 bases, with 8 bases between the two germline ends. CDR3 sequence (DNA): TGCAGCGTTGAAAACAGAGTCTACGAGCAGTACTTC. This translates into CSVENRVYEQYF.